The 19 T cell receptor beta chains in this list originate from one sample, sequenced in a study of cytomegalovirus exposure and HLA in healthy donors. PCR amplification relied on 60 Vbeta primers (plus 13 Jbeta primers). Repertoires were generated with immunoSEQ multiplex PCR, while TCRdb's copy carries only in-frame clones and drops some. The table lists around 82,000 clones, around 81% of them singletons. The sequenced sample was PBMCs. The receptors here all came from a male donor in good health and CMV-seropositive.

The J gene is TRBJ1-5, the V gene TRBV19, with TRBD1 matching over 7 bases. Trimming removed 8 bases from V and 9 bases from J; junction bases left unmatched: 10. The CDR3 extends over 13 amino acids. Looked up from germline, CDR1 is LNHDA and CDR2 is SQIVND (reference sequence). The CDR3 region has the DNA TGTGCCAGTGGGGACAGTCGATCTTGGCCCCAGCATTTT. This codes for CASGDSRSWPQHF.

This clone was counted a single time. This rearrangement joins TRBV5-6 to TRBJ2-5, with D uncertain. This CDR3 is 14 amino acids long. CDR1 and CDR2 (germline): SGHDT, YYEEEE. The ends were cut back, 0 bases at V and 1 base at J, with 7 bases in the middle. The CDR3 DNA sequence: TGTGCCAGCAGCTTGGCTACAGTCCAAGAGACCCAGTACTTC. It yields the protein CASSLATVQETQYF.

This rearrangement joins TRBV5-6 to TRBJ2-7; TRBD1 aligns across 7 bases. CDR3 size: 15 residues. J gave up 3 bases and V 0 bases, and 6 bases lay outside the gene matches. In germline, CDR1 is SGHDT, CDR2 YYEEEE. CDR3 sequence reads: CASSLALRGHYEQYF. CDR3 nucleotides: TGTGCCAGCAGCTTGGCCCTGAGGGGGCACTACGAGCAGTACTTC.

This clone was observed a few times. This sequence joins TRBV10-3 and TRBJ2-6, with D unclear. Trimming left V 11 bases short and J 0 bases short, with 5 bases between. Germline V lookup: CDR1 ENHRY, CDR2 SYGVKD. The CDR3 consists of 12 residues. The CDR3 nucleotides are TGTGCCGCGGACTCTGGGGCCAACGTCCTGACTTTC. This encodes CAADSGANVLTF.

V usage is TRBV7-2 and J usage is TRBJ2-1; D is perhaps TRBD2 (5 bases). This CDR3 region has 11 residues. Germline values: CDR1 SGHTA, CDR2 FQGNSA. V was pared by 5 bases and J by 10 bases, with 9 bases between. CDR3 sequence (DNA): TGTGCCAGCAGCACGCGGGCGGAGCAGTTCTTC. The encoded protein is CASSTRAEQFF.

CDR3 region: CATGGQLEEQYF. In nucleotides, the CDR3 is TGTGCCACCGGGGGACAGCTAGAAGAGCAGTACTTC. The V call is TRBV15, the J call TRBJ2-7; 7 bases align to TRBD1. Germline trimming cut 8 bases from V and 7 bases from J; bases unmatched to any gene: 8. Germline V gives CDR1 LNHNV, CDR2 YYDKDF (reference sequence). The CDR3 spans 12 residues.

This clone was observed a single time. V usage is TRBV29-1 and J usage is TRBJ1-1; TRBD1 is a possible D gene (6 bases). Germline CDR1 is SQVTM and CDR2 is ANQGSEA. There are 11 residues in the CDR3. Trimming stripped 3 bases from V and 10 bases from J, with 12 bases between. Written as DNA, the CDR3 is TGCAGCGTTGAGCGACAGGCTACAGCTTTCTTT. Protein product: CSVERQATAFF. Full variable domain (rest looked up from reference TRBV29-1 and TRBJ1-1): SAVISQKPSRDICQRGTSLTIQCQVDSQVTMMFWYRQQPGQSLTLIATANQGSEATYESGFVIDKFPISRPNLTFSTLTVSNMSPEDSSIYLCSVERQATAFFGQGTRLTVV.

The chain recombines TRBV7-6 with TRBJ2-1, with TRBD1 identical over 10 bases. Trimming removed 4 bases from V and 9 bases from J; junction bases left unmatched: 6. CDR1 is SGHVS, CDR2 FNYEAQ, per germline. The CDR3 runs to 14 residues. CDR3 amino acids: CASSYRTGGGEQFF. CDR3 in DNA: TGTGCCAGCAGCTACAGGACAGGGGGTGGTGAGCAGTTCTTC.

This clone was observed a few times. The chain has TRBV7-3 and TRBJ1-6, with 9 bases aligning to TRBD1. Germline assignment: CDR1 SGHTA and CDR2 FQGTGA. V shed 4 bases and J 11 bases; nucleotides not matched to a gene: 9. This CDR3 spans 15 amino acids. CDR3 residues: CASSSDRGSVTPLHF. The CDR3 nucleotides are TGTGCCAGCAGCTCCGACAGGGGGAGCGTGACACCCCTCCACTTT.

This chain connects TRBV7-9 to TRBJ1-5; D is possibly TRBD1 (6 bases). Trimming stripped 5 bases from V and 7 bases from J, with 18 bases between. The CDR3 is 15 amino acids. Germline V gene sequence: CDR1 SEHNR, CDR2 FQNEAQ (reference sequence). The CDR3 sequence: CASSPGGAGAQPQHF. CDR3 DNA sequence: TGTGCCAGCAGCCCTGGGGGGGCAGGGGCGCAGCCCCAGCATTTT. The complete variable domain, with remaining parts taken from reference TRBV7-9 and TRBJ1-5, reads DTGVSQNPRHKITKRGQNVTFRCDPISEHNRLYWYRQTLGQGPEFLTYFQNEAQLEKSRLLSDRFSAERPKGSFSTLEIQRTEQGDSAMYLCASSPGGAGAQPQHFGDGTRLSIL.

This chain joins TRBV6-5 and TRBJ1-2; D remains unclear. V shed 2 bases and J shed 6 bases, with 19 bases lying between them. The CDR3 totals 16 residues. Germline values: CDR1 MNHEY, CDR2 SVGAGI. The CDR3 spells CASSYESYAGTDGYTF. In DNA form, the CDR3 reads TGTGCCAGCAGTTACGAATCTTACGCAGGAACAGATGGCTACACCTTC.

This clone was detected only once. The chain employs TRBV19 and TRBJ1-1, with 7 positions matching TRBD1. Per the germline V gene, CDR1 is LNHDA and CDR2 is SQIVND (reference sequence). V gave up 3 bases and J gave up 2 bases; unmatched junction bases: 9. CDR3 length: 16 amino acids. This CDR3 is CASSIHRGSLNTEAFF. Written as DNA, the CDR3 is TGTGCCAGTAGTATCCACAGGGGCTCTCTAAACACTGAAGCTTTCTTT.

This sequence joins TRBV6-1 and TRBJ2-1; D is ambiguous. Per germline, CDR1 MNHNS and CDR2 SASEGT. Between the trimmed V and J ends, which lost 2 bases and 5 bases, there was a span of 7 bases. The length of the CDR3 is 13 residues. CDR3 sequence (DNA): TGTGCCAGCAGTGAACACAGAAACAATGAGCAGTTCTTC. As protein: CASSEHRNNEQFF.

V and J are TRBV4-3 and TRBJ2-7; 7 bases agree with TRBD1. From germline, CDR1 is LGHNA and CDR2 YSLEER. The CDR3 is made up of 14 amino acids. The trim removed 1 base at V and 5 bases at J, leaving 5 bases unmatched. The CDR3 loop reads CASSQGNTGDEQYF. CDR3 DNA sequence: TGCGCCAGCAGCCAAGGAAATACAGGGGACGAGCAGTACTTC.

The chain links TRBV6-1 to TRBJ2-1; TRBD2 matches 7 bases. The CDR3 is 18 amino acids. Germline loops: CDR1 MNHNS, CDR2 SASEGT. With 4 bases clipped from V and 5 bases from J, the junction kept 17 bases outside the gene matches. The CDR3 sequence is CASSAGLDRRRRDNEQFF. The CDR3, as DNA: TGTGCCAGCAGTGCTGGACTAGATCGGCGCCGTAGGGACAATGAGCAGTTCTTC.

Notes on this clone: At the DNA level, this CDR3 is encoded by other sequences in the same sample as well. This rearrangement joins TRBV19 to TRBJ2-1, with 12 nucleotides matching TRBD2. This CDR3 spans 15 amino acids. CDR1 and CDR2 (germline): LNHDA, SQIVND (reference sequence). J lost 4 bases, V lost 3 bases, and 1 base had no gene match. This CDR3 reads CASSIGLAGYNEQFF. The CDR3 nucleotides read TGTGCCAGTAGTATCGGACTAGCGGGGTACAATGAGCAGTTCTTC.

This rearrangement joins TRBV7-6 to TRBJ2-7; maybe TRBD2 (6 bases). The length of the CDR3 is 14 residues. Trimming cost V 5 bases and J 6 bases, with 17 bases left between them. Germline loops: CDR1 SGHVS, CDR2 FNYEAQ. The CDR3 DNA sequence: TGTGCCAGCAGCGGCGGACCGCGGGGCTCCGAGCAGTACTTC. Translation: CASSGGPRGSEQYF. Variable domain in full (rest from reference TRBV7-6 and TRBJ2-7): GAGVSQSPRYKVTKRGQDVALRCDPISGHVSLYWYRQALGQGPEFLTYFNYEAQQDKSGLPNDRFSAERPEGSISTLTIQRTEQRDSAMYRCASSGGPRGSEQYFGPGTRLTVT.

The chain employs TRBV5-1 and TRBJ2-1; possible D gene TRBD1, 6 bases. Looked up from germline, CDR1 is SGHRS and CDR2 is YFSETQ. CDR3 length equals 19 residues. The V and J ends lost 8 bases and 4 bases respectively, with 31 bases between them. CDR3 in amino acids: CASTPSDSTHLGGYNEQFF. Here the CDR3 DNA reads TGCGCCAGTACCCCTTCCGACTCTACTCACCTAGGGGGTTACAATGAGCAGTTCTTC.

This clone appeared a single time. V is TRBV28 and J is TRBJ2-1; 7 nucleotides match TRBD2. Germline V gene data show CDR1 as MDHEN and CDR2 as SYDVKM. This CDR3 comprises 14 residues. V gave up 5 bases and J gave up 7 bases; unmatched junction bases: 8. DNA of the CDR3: TGTGCCAGCAGTGCTAGCGGCCAGGCTAATGAGCAGTTCTTC. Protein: CASSASGQANEQFF.